This T cell receptor (beta chain) comes out of a study of blood T cell repertoires in COVID-19. Here immunoSEQ multiplex PCR was the method, and the copy in TCRdb shows in-frame clones only, minus some. The repertoire holds under 200,000 clones, with approximately 87% as singletons. Participant ages covered roughly 18 to 89 years across 20 to 25 US areas. CDR1 is SEHNR and CDR2 is FQNEAQ in the germline V gene (reference sequence). Deletions cut 5 bases from V and 3 bases from J, with 11 bases between. This CDR3 has 14 amino acids. The rearrangement joins TRBV7-9 to TRBJ1-5, with D possibly TRBD1 on 6 matching bases. Sequencing used PBMCs or T cells enriched from blood (not recorded which). The sequence came from a woman in her 50s who had recovered from COVID-19. CDR3 in amino acids: CASSTDRLNQPQHF. The CDR3 DNA reads TGTGCCAGCAGCACGGACAGACTCAATCAGCCCCAGCATTTT. The variable domain in full, with the rest retrieved from reference TRBV7-9 and TRBJ1-5, is DTGVSQNPRHKITKRGQNVTFRCDPISEHNRLYWYRQTLGQGPEFLTYFQNEAQLEKSRLLSDRFSAERPKGSFSTLEIQRTEQGDSAMYLCASSTDRLNQPQHFGDGTRLSIL.